Reported below is one TCR beta chain. Its antigen is not yet known. One base away there is no much larger clone; base qualities are not given. The sample is drawn from a study of blood T cell repertoires in COVID-19 (dated by TCRdb to between 2020 and 2021). Background on the whole study: Collaborator samples came from the United States, Italy and Spain and covered acute and convalescent phases of COVID-19. The samples were drawn from the first 160 participants of the ongoing ImmuneRACE study and from under 1,500 subjects provided by 6 global collaborators. The dataset comprised deeply sampled blood TCRbeta repertoires from subjects exposed to, actively infected with, or recovered from COVID-19. Sample metadata almost always included a de-identified subject ID, COVID-19 status, age in years and sex. HLA class I and class II types, where available, came from metadata supplied by the sample provider rather than from assay-based typing. The repertoires were made available in a free public database intended to serve as a resource for research on the immune response to SARS-CoV-2. The material from the prospective study consisted of cDNA or gDNA derived from T cells, B-cell-depleted T cells, or PBMCs.

The immunoSEQ Assay, a bias-controlled multiplex PCR, was used to amplify TCRbeta CDR3 regions from genomic DNA. The paper's processing steps were these. The number of nucleated cells in each sample was estimated by amplification of reference gene primers within the assay. Sequence reads were collapsed and filtered to measure the absolute abundance of every unique TCRbeta CDR3 rearrangement. For each sample, productive Simpson clonality was calculated by taking the square root of Simpson's diversity index across productive rearrangements. TCRdb obtained this table from immuneACCESS and retained in-frame rearrangements with V and J assigned. These tables miss some clones; where compared with another copy, unresolved V genes account for less than half of the shortfall, and the remainder is unexplained. The DNA gave D and trimming, while V, J and clone size come from that table. The sample contains about 220,000 clones, approximately 80% of them found a single time. The ten top clones hold approximately 15% of the sample.

The CDR3, cysteine through phenylalanine, is 11 amino acids long. Only the CDR3 part of the read is kept: 33 bases, read in frame from the first base. The germline V gene (reference sequence) specifies GTSNPN as CDR1 and SVGIG as CDR2. A distance of 9 bases separates the germline ends of V and J, which lose 0 bases and 10 bases respectively. Participants in the prospective study were enrolled through a virtual design, were aged roughly 18 to 95 years, and lived in roughly 24 United States geographic areas. Cohort assignment in the prospective study relied on participant-reported clinical history from a screening survey and a study questionnaire. Recovered participants in ImmuneRACE Cohort 3 were defined by two consecutive negative NP/OP PCR tests, clearance by a healthcare professional, or resolution of symptoms. In the prospective study, mobile phlebotomists collected whole blood, serum and a nasopharyngeal or oropharyngeal swab from each participant. Participants in the prospective study had the option to provide additional blood draws and questionnaires over a roughly 2-month period. Before DNA extraction, blood samples from the prospective study were shipped at room temperature or frozen.

Broad study findings and their caveats: The quantity of clinical and demographic metadata differed by source and by participant and was supplied without curation.

The chain is made from TRBV30 and TRBJ1-1, with the D gene uncertain. The TCR comes from a middle-aged man who had recovered from COVID-19. Sample: PBMCs or T cells enriched from blood (not recorded which). The CDR3 protein: CAWSVLIRAFF. The nucleotide sequence is TGTGCCTGGAGTGTACTTATCCGAGCTTTCTTT.